This T cell receptor beta chain comes out of a study of radiation and T cells in renal cell carcinoma. Across the whole study: Nephrectomy followed 15 Gy stereotactic body radiation by 4 weeks.

Sequencing was performed with immunoSEQ multiplex PCR; in TCRdb, only in-frame clones are kept and a portion is missing. The sample includes some 120,000 clones, 70% to 90% seen only once; the top ten take more than 5%. Whole-study findings and limits: In blood, top tumor clones expanded by 2 weeks, shrinking by 4.

Regarding time point: blood 2 weeks post-SBRT. The treatment: 15 Gy SBRT to primary tumor, nephrectomy 4 weeks later. Blood was sampled at baseline, 2 weeks and 4 weeks after SBRT. Clear cell pathology was present in this patient's renal cell carcinoma. The CDR3 is made up of 12 amino acids, end residues included. Germline assignment: CDR1 GTSNPN and CDR2 SVGIG (reference sequence). A remark on this clone: As yet, its antigen is unknown. The conserved closing phenylalanine or tryptophan is absent in this CDR3, likely reflecting a read error. Because the CDR3's place on the DNA is in doubt, the DNA is left out and the CDR3 is given as listed by TCRdb.

This receptor was obtained from a woman in her 70s with renal cell carcinoma. The chain recombines TRBV30 with TRBJ1-2; TRBD1, the D gene given by the table, was not confirmed from the DNA. Here the sequenced sample was blood, taken from a patient whose treatment included radiotherapy and nephrectomy. The CDR3: CAWSIRDRALLV.